The 24 T cell receptor beta chains in this list originate from one sample, sequenced in a study of cytotoxic CD8 clonotypes in ibrutinib-treated CLL. The repertoire was sequenced with immunoSEQ multiplex PCR; TCRdb's copy has only in-frame clones and lacks some. The sample consists of about 200,000 clones, more than 75% of them appearing once. Sequencing used PBMCs, obtained after 12 months of ibrutinib treatment. These receptors were obtained from a human donor with chronic lymphocytic leukemia.

The chain recombines TRBV11-2 with TRBJ2-2; 9 positions agree with TRBD1. V was pared by 6 bases and J by 6 bases, with 17 bases of the junction left unmatched. The germline gives CDR1 SGHAT, CDR2 FQNNGV. This CDR3 contains 18 residues. CDR3 DNA: TGTGCCAGCAGGTTATGGGGCGTCGGGACAGGGAATCCCGGGGAGCTGTTTTTT. Translation gives CASRLWGVGTGNPGELFF.

V and J are TRBV6-6 and TRBJ1-2; TRBD1 matches at 10 bases. The J segment lost 2 bases and the V segment lost 2 bases, leaving 2 bases of the junction unmatched. The CDR3 covers 15 residues. Germline V CDR1 and CDR2: MNHNY, SVGAGI (reference sequence). This CDR3 is CASSYRDRGNYGYTF. The CDR3 DNA follows: TGTGCCAGCAGTTACCGGGACAGGGGAAACTATGGCTACACCTTC.

The rearrangement joins TRBV6-1 to TRBJ1-4, with a tentative D call TRBD1 (6 bases). The germline V gene has CDR1 MNHNS and CDR2 SASEGT. This CDR3 comprises 13 residues. The germline V and J ends were trimmed by 6 bases and 5 bases, with 10 bases remaining between them. CDR3 sequence: CASRVTGNEKLFF. CDR3 sequence (DNA): TGTGCCAGCAGGGTAACAGGGAATGAAAAACTGTTTTTT.

The genes are TRBV14 and TRBJ1-4; TRBD1 is a possible D gene (6 bases). V was trimmed by 0 bases and J by 8 bases, leaving 13 bases between them. Germline lookup yields CDR1 SGHDN and CDR2 FVKESK. This CDR3 spans 15 amino acids. The CDR3 sequence: CASSQEGGAGEKLFF. CDR3 nucleotide sequence: TGTGCCAGCAGCCAAGAAGGGGGGGCCGGGGAAAAACTGTTTTTT.

This clone was detected only once. The chain is built from TRBV28 and TRBJ2-7, with 8 bases aligning to TRBD2. V shed 3 bases, J shed 3 bases, and the junction held 10 bases outside the gene matches. The germline CDR1 and CDR2 sequences are MDHEN and SYDVKM. The CDR3 has 16 amino acids. CDR3 nucleotide sequence: TGTGCCAGCAGTTTGAGTGGAGTAGCGGGGCACTACGAGCAGTACTTC. Amino acid sequence: CASSLSGVAGHYEQYF.

V is TRBV13 and J is TRBJ2-7, with D perhaps matching TRBD1 (6 bases). CDR3 length equals 16 residues. CDR1 is PRHDT and CDR2 is FYEKMQ in the germline V gene (reference sequence). Deletions cut 3 bases from V and 5 bases from J, with 20 bases between. The CDR3 bases are TGTGCCAGCAGCTTTACAACAGGGACAACTTTTCACGAGCAGTACTTC. This encodes CASSFTTGTTFHEQYF.

The chain couples TRBV5-1 to TRBJ1-1; D perhaps matches TRBD1 (5 bases). Germline-derived CDR1 and CDR2 are SGHRS and YFSETQ. The CDR3 consists of 16 residues. V shed 0 bases and J shed 1 base, with 13 bases lying between them. CDR3 sequence (DNA): TGCGCCAGCAGCTTGGGGCAGGGCGAGGGGAACACTGAAGCTTTCTTT. This codes for CASSLGQGEGNTEAFF.

The chain combines TRBV30 with TRBJ1-1; D possibly corresponds to TRBD1 (6 bases). Germline CDR1 GTSNPN, CDR2 SVGIG (reference sequence). The CDR3 is 12 residues long. Deletions cut 3 bases from V and 11 bases from J, with 16 bases between. The CDR3 loop is CAWSGKTGWAFF. CDR3 DNA sequence: TGTGCCTGGAGCGGGAAGACAGGTTGGGCTTTCTTT.

The chain carries TRBV6-1 and TRBJ2-1; 10 nucleotides agree with TRBD2. The CDR3 sequence is 15 residues long. Germline values: CDR1 MNHNS, CDR2 SASEGT. Trimming cost V 1 base and J 8 bases; bases outside gene matches: 5. In DNA, the CDR3 is TGTGCCAGCAGTGAAGGAGCGGGAGGGCCACATGAGCAGTTCTTC. Translation gives CASSEGAGGPHEQFF.

This clone was picked up a small number of times. CDR3 region: CASSAVRDSSYEQYF. The CDR3 DNA reads TGTGCCAGCAGTGCTGTCCGGGACAGCTCCTACGAGCAGTACTTC. The J gene is TRBJ2-7, the V gene TRBV2; 7 bases line up with TRBD1. This CDR3 is 15 amino acids long. V lost 4 bases and J lost 0; bases outside the gene matches: 6. CDR1 and CDR2 (germline): SNHLY, FYNNEI.

The chain uses TRBV10-2 and TRBJ1-5; no firm D call. The V gene lost 6 bases and the J gene lost 5 bases, with 8 bases spanning the gap. Looked up from germline, CDR1 is WSHSY and CDR2 is SAAADI. CDR3 length: 12 amino acids. This CDR3 reads CASSPVDQPQHF. CDR3 nucleotides: TGCGCCAGCAGCCCGGTTGATCAGCCCCAGCATTTT.

The chain joins TRBV19 to TRBJ1-2; D unresolved. This CDR3 has 12 amino acids. The germline gives CDR1 LNHDA, CDR2 SQIVND (reference sequence). V lost 5 bases to trimming and J lost 4 bases, with 8 bases between them. The CDR3 here is CASSRPAYGYTF. The CDR3 coding sequence is TGTGCCAGTAGTCGGCCGGCCTATGGCTACACCTTC.

The chain uses TRBV5-4 and TRBJ2-5; TRBD2 matches 9 bases. The CDR3 is 16 residues long. The ends lost 3 bases at V and 5 bases at J; junction bases unmatched: 11. Germline V gene data show CDR1 as SGHNT and CDR2 as YYREEE (reference sequence). Written as DNA, the CDR3 is TGTGCCAGCAGCTCTGGGGCTAGCGGGGCCCAGGAGACCCAGTACTTC. Translation gives CASSSGASGAQETQYF.

This chain connects TRBV30 to TRBJ1-5; no firm D call. Trimming removed 4 bases from V and 1 base from J, with 11 bases in between. This CDR3 contains 14 residues. Germline V gene sequence: CDR1 GTSNPN, CDR2 SVGIG (reference sequence). CDR3 sequence: CAWKGRTSNQPQHF. CDR3 DNA: TGTGCCTGGAAAGGGAGAACCAGCAATCAGCCCCAGCATTTT.

This clone was counted at least ten times. The J gene is TRBJ1-2, the V gene TRBV5-1; 7 bases align to TRBD1. With V trimmed by 0 bases and J by 5 bases, 4 bases remained unmatched. This CDR3 has 14 amino acids. Germline V gene data show CDR1 as SGHRS and CDR2 as YFSETQ. In nucleotides, the CDR3 is TGCGCCAGCAGCTTGGTCGTCAGGGGGTATGGCTACACCTTC. As protein: CASSLVVRGYGYTF.

The J gene is TRBJ1-5, the V gene TRBV27; D is possibly TRBD1 (5 bases). This CDR3 is 14 amino acids long. Germline assignment: CDR1 MNHEY and CDR2 SMNVEV (reference sequence). The V end was cut by 1 base, the J end by 7 bases, with 11 bases between. The CDR3 loop is CASSLFGGGQPQHF. CDR3 DNA: TGTGCCAGCAGTTTATTCGGGGGAGGACAGCCCCAGCATTTT.

This sequence joins TRBV7-9 and TRBJ2-7, with 11 bases that match TRBD2. Per germline, CDR1 SEHNR and CDR2 FQNEAQ (reference sequence). The CDR3 is made up of 18 amino acids. Trimming took 2 bases from V and 0 from J; bases not matched to a gene: 9. CDR3 in amino acids: CASSLQGFSGRASYEQYF. The CDR3 nucleotides read TGTGCCAGCAGCTTACAGGGGTTTAGCGGGAGGGCCTCCTACGAGCAGTACTTC.

V is TRBV2 and J is TRBJ2-7; 9 bases fit TRBD1. Germline V lookup: CDR1 SNHLY, CDR2 FYNNEI. The CDR3 has 12 residues. V shed 10 bases and J 3 bases; nucleotides not matched to a gene: 4. Here the CDR3 DNA reads TGTGCCAATGAGGGACAGGGCTACGAGCAGTACTTC. Translated: CANEGQGYEQYF.

The chain links TRBV5-1 to TRBJ2-3, with 10 nucleotides matching TRBD2. After removal of 2 bases from V and 2 bases from J, the junction contained 2 bases not matched to a gene. The CDR3 extends over 15 amino acids. The germline CDR1 and CDR2 sequences are SGHRS and YFSETQ. This CDR3 reads CASSFSGGYTDTQYF. The CDR3 DNA follows: TGCGCCAGCAGCTTTAGCGGGGGGTACACAGATACGCAGTATTTT.

The chain couples TRBV6-5 to TRBJ1-4, with 8 bases aligning to TRBD1. The CDR3 runs to 15 residues. The germline V gene has CDR1 MNHEY and CDR2 SVGAGI. The V segment lost 2 bases and the J segment 8 bases; nucleotides outside the gene matches: 7. CDR3 sequence: CASSYRTGTSEKLFF. The DNA of the CDR3 is TGTGCCAGCAGTTACCGGACAGGGACGAGCGAAAAACTGTTTTTT.

The chain employs TRBV14 and TRBJ1-1; 7 nucleotides align to TRBD1. The V and J ends lost 5 bases and 5 bases, in that order; junction bases with no gene match: 11. The CDR3 loop spans 15 amino acids. Germline assignment: CDR1 SGHDN and CDR2 FVKESK. CDR3 region: CASSAYRGSGTEAFF. The CDR3 region has the DNA TGTGCCAGCAGCGCGTACAGGGGAAGTGGGACTGAAGCTTTCTTT.

V gene TRBV5-1 combines with J gene TRBJ2-3, with 8 bases fitting TRBD1. Germline CDR1 is SGHRS and CDR2 is YFSETQ. V trimming: 0 bases; J trimming: 3 bases; junction bases outside the gene matches: 6. The CDR3 length is 16 residues. As DNA, the CDR3 is TGCGCCAGCAGCTTGGCACGGACAGGGAGAACAGATACGCAGTATTTT. This encodes CASSLARTGRTDTQYF.

This clone was counted between two and nine times. The chain recombines TRBV6-1 with TRBJ2-7; possible D gene TRBD2, 6 bases. The CDR3 is 13 amino acids. CDR1 and CDR2 from the germline V gene are MNHNS and SASEGT. Trimming stripped 6 bases from V and 3 bases from J, with 12 bases between. The CDR3 nucleotides read TGTGCCAGCAGGCGAAAGGAGGGCTACGAGCAGTACTTC. This gives the protein CASRRKEGYEQYF.

The chain couples TRBV9 to TRBJ1-5; D gene unclear. Trimming stripped 0 bases from V and 4 bases from J, with 8 bases between. The CDR3 loop spans 14 amino acids. CDR1 is SGDLS, CDR2 YYNGEE, per germline. In DNA, the CDR3 is TGTGCCAGCAGCGTAGGTGTGGGGAATCAGCCCCAGCATTTT. It is translated as CASSVGVGNQPQHF.